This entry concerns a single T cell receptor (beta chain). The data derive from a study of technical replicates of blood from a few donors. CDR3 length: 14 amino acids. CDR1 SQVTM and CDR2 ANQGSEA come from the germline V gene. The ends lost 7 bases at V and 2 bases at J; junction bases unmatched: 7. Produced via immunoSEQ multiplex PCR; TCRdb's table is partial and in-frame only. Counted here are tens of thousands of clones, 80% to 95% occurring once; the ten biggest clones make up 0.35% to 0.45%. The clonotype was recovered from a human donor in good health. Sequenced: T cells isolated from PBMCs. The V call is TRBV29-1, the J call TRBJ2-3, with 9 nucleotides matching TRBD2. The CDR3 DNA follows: TGCAGCGCTATCCTAGCGGGAAACACAGATACGCAGTATTTT. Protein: CSAILAGNTDTQYF.